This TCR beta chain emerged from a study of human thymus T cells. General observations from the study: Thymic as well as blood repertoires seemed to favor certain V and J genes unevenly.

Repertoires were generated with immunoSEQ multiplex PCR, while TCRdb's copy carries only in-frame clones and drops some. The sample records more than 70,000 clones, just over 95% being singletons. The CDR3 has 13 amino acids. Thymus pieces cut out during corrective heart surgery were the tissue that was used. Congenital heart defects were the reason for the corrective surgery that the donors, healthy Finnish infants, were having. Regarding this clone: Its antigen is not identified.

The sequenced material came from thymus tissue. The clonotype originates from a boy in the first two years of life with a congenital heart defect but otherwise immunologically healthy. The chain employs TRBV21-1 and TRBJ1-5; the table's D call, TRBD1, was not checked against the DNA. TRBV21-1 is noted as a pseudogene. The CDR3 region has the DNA TGTGCCAGCGTCAGGTCGCTCCATCAGCCCCAGCATTTT. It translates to CASVRSLHQPQHF.